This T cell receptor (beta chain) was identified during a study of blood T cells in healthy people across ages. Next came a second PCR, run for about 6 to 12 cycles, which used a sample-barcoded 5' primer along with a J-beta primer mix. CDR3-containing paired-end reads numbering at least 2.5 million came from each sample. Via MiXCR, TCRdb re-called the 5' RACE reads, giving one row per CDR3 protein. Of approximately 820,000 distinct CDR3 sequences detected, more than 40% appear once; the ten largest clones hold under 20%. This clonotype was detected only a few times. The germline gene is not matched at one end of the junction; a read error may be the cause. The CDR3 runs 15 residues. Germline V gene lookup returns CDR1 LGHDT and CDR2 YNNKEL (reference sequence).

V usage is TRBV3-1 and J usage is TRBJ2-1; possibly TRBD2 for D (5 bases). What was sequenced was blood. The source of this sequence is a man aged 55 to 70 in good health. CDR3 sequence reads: CASTQPGSSYNEQFF. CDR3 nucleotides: TGTGCCAGCACCCAACCGGGGAGCTCCTACAATGAGCAGTTCTTC.